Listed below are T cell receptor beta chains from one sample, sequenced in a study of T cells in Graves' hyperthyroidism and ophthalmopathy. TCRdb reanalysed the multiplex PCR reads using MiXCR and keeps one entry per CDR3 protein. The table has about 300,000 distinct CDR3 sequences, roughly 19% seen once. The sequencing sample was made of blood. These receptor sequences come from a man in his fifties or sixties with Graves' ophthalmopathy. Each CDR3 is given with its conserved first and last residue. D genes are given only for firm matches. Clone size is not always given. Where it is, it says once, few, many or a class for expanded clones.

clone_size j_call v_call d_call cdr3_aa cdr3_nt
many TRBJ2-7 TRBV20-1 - CSAHRGGISSYEQYF TGCAGTGCCCACCGAGGGGGAATATCCTCCTACGAGCAGTACTTC
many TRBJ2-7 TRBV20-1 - CSVPGERSYEQYF TGCAGTGTCCCAGGGGAGAGAAGCTACGAGCAGTACTTC
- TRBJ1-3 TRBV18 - CASSPEAGVFSGNTIYF TGTGCCAGCTCACCAGAGGCAGGGGTTTTTTCTGGAAACACCATATATTTT
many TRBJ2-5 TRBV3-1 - CASSQGGPPVNQYF TGTGCCAGCAGCCAAGGGGGTCCCCCTGTGAACCAGTACTTC
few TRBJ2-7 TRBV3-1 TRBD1 CASSQDIVAGQGFSYEQYF TGTGCCAGCAGCCAAGATATCGTGGCGGGACAGGGTTTCTCCTACGAGCAGTACTTC
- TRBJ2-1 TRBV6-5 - CASSIDAASFNEQFF TGTGCCAGCAGTATCGACGCCGCCTCTTTCAATGAGCAGTTCTTC
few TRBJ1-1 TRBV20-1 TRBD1 CSARDGAGTAGAFF TGCAGTGCTAGAGATGGTGCGGGGACAGCTGGAGCTTTCTTT
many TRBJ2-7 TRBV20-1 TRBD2 CSGGASGYEQYF TGCAGCGGGGGGGCTAGCGGCTACGAGCAGTACTTC
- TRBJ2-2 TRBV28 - CASTRRFSTNTGELFF TGTGCCAGCACCCGACGATTCTCCACGAACACCGGGGAGCTGTTTTTT
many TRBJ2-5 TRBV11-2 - CASSLGASQYF TGTGCCAGCAGCTTAGGAGCGTCCCAGTACTTC
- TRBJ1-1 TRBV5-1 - CASRDTLNTEAFF TGCGCCAGCAGGGACACTTTGAACACTGAAGCTTTCTTT
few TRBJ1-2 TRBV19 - CASSETGYYGYTF TGTGCCAGTAGTGAAACGGGGTACTATGGCTACACCTTC
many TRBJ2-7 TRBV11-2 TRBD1 CASSLVDRGSYEQYF TGTGCCAGCAGCCTCGTGGACAGGGGGTCTTACGAGCAGTACTTC
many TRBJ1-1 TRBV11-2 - CASSMDGSNTEAFF TGTGCCAGCAGCATGGACGGGTCGAACACTGAAGCTTTCTTT
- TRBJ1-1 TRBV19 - CASSIGPSGRTEAFF TGTGCCAGTAGTATAGGCCCGAGCGGGCGAACTGAAGCTTTCTTT
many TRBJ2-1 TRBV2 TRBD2 CASSGGRNNEQFF TGTGCCAGCAGCGGCGGGAGGAACAATGAGCAGTTCTTC
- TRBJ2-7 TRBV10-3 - CAISAGGNEQYF TGTGCCATCAGTGCAGGGGGGAACGAGCAGTACTTC
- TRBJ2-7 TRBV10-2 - CASSRGGGPYEQYF TGCGCCAGCTCGCGAGGGGGAGGGCCCTACGAGCAGTACTTC
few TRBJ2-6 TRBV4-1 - CASSQGPKGGANVLTF TGCGCCAGCAGCCAAGGCCCAAAGGGGGGGGCCAACGTCCTGACTTTC
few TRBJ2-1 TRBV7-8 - CASSSRVNEQFF TGTGCCAGCAGCTCTAGAGTAAATGAGCAGTTCTTC
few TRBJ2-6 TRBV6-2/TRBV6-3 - CASSYRPTVRANVLTF TGTGCCAGCAGTTACCGTCCTACAGTGAGAGCCAACGTCCTGACTTTC
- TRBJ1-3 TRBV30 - CAWSVGGAGNTIYF TGTGCCTGGAGTGTTGGGGGGGCTGGAAACACCATATATTTT
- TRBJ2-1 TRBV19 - CASKAGKNEQFF TGTGCCAGTAAGGCGGGGAAGAATGAGCAGTTCTTC
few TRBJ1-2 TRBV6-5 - CASSYSMGGVGYTF TGTGCCAGCAGTTACTCGATGGGGGGCGTGGGCTACACCTTC
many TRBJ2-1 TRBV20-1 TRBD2 CSAGGGGLAGGYEQFF TGCAGTGCTGGCGGGGGGGGACTAGCGGGAGGATATGAGCAGTTCTTC
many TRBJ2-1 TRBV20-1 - CSAREGLSIGNEQFF TGCAGTGCTAGAGAGGGACTGTCAATTGGAAATGAGCAGTTCTTC
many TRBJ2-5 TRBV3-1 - CASSHRSGQETQYF TGTGCCAGCAGCCACCGATCGGGGCAAGAGACCCAGTACTTC
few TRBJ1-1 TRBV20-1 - CSARTGIYRTEAFF TGCAGTGCCCGCACCGGGATATATCGTACTGAAGCTTTCTTT
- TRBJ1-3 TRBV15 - CATSRDRGSGNTIYF TGTGCCACCAGCAGAGATCGGGGGTCTGGAAACACCATATATTTT
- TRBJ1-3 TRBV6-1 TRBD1 CASKSTGGGNTIYF TGTGCCAGCAAGTCTACAGGGGGAGGAAACACCATATATTTT
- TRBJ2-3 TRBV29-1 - CSVLHGPGDQVGHTQYF TGCAGCGTACTGCACGGCCCAGGGGATCAGGTCGGGCATACGCAGTATTTT
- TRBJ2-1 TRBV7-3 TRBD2 CASSYSSGRGGNEQFF TGTGCCAGCAGCTACTCGAGCGGGAGGGGGGGGAATGAGCAGTTCTTC
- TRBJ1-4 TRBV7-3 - CASSTGRSEKLFF TGTGCCAGCAGCACCGGGAGAAGTGAAAAACTGTTTTTT
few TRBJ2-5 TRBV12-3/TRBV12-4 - CASSLRQEETQYF TGTGCCAGCAGTTTAAGACAGGAAGAGACCCAGTACTTC
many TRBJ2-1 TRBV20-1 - CSARDPNEQFF TGCAGTGCTAGAGATCCGAATGAGCAGTTCTTC
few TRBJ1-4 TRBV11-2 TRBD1 CASSLAGTGSEKLFF TGTGCCAGCAGCTTAGCCGGGACAGGGAGTGAAAAACTGTTTTTT
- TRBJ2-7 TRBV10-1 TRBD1 CASGALTGLEQYF TGCGCCAGCGGGGCCTTGACAGGGCTCGAGCAGTACTTC
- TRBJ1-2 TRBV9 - CASSVEGGPNGYTF TGTGCCAGCAGCGTAGAGGGGGGGCCGAATGGCTACACCTTC
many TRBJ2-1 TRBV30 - CAWSVPRPLPNEQFF TGTGCCTGGAGTGTCCCTCGACCACTACCGAATGAGCAGTTCTTC
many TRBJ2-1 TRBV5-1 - CASSLEGHEQFF TGCGCCAGCAGCTTGGAGGGCCATGAGCAGTTCTTC
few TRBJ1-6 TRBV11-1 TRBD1 CASSLEGQGALDSPLHF TGTGCCAGCAGCCTTGAAGGACAGGGGGCCTTGGATTCACCCCTCCACTTT
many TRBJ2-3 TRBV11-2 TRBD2 CASSATGTSGRAKQYF TGTGCCAGCAGCGCGACCGGGACTAGCGGGAGAGCCAAGCAGTATTTT
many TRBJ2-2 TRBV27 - CASSRDVRGELFF TGTGCCAGCAGTCGTGACGTGCGCGGGGAGCTGTTTTTT
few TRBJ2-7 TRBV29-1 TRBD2 CSAGGGSRYEQYF TGCAGCGCCGGGGGGGGTAGTCGCTACGAGCAGTACTTC
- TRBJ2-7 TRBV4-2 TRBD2 CASSQARGSLYEQYF TGTGCCAGCAGCCAAGCCCGCGGGAGCCTCTACGAGCAGTACTTC
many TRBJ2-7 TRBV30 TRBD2 CAWTSGSYEQYF TGTGCCTGGACTAGCGGGAGTTACGAGCAGTACTTC
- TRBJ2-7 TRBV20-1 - CSARDVSVGNYEQYF TGCAGTGCTAGAGATGTGAGTGTCGGGAACTACGAGCAGTACTTC
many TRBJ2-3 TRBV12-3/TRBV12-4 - CATRWTEGTDTQYF TGTGCCACCAGGTGGACAGAAGGCACAGATACGCAGTATTTT
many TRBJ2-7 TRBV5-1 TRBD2 CASSSGLAGGPRHEQYF TGCGCCAGCAGCTCCGGACTAGCGGGAGGGCCTAGACACGAGCAGTACTTC
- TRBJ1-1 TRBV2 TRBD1 CASSLGTGVSTEAFF TGTGCCAGCAGTTTAGGGACAGGGGTGAGCACTGAAGCTTTCTTT
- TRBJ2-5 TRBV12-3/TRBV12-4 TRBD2 CASSLRLAGGPEETQYF TGTGCCAGCAGTCTTAGACTAGCGGGAGGGCCGGAGGAGACCCAGTACTTC
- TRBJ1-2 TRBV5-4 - CASSVLNPLLGYTF TGTGCCAGCAGCGTTTTGAATCCTCTGCTTGGCTACACCTTC
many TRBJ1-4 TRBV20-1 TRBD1 CSARGQPLNEKLFF TGCAGTGCTAGGGGACAGCCTCTTAATGAAAAACTGTTTTTT